The 25 T cell receptor beta chains reported below all come from one sample, sequenced in a study of cytomegalovirus exposure and HLA in healthy donors. Researchers ran the PCR with 60 Vbeta and 13 Jbeta primers. Libraries were prepared by immunoSEQ multiplex PCR; TCRdb keeps only in-frame clonotypes and omits some of them. The top ten hold 4% to 5% of the sample, which has 130,000 to 150,000 clones, about 86% seen once. Material: PBMCs. The source is a middle-aged man in good health and CMV-seropositive.

This chain links TRBV9 with TRBJ1-6, with D tentatively TRBD1 (5 bases). The CDR3 contains 14 residues. The ends were cut back, 2 bases at V and 4 bases at J, with 7 bases in the middle. Germline CDR1 and CDR2: SGDLS and YYNGEE. CDR3 coding DNA: TGTGCCAGCAGCGTTGACAGTTATAATTCACCCCTCCACTTT. It is translated as CASSVDSYNSPLHF.

V gene TRBV10-3 combines with J gene TRBJ1-1, with a possible D match to TRBD1 (6 bases). The CDR3 is made up of 14 amino acids. The germline V gene has CDR1 ENHRY and CDR2 SYGVKD. V dropped 4 bases and J dropped 3 bases, with 12 bases sitting between them. The DNA for the CDR3 is TGTGCCATCAGTGGGCGGGGGGGCTACACTGAAGCTTTCTTT. Residues: CAISGRGGYTEAFF.

The genes are TRBV23-1 and TRBJ1-3; 11 bases are a match to TRBD1. TRBV23-1 is flagged as an ORF with uncertain function. The CDR3 loop spans 19 amino acids. Losses at the gene ends were 0 bases for V and 0 bases for J; bases not matched to a gene: 7. The CDR3 here is CASSQSARDRGGSGNTIYF. The DNA for the CDR3 is TGCGCCAGCAGTCAATCGGCCCGGGACAGGGGGGGCTCTGGAAACACCATATATTTT.

With regard to this clone: In the same sample, other DNA sequences code for this CDR3. CDR3: CSVVWGRNTEAFF. The CDR3 DNA sequence: TGCAGCGTTGTATGGGGCCGGAACACTGAAGCTTTCTTT. The gene calls are TRBV29-1 and TRBJ1-1, with D perhaps TRBD1 (5 bases). The CDR3 covers 13 residues. Per the germline V gene, CDR1 is SQVTM and CDR2 is ANQGSEA. The V and J ends lost 4 bases and 1 base respectively, with 10 bases between them.

The chain carries TRBV5-1 and TRBJ2-1; D is ambiguous. Trimming pared 4 bases from V and 5 bases from J, leaving 10 bases between. The CDR3 has 13 residues. The germline gives CDR1 SGHRS, CDR2 YFSETQ. The CDR3 here is CASSSSPDNEQFF. CDR3 DNA: TGCGCCAGCAGCAGCTCTCCTGACAATGAGCAGTTCTTC. Filled out from reference TRBV5-1 and TRBJ2-1, the complete variable domain reads KAGVTQTPRYLIKTRGQQVTLSCSPISGHRSVSWYQQTPGQGLQFLFEYFSETQRNKGNFPGRFSGRQFSNSRSEMNVSTLELGDSALYLCASSSSPDNEQFFGPGTRLTVL.

This clone has a single count. This chain uses TRBV7-9 with TRBJ1-6, with no clear D. This CDR3 contains 9 residues. The V gene lost 7 bases and the J gene lost 14 bases, with 6 bases spanning the gap. Germline V gives CDR1 SEHNR, CDR2 FQNEAQ (reference sequence). The CDR3 is CASIGALHF. The CDR3 DNA reads TGTGCCAGCATTGGAGCCCTCCACTTT.

This clone was detected once. The J gene is TRBJ2-3, the V gene TRBV19; possible D gene TRBD2, 6 bases. Germline V lookup: CDR1 LNHDA, CDR2 SQIVND (reference sequence). There are 17 residues in the CDR3. V was clipped by 5 bases and J by 0 bases, with 18 bases between them. The CDR3 region is CASSDELAHASTDTQYF. CDR3 DNA sequence: TGTGCCAGTAGTGACGAACTAGCACACGCTAGCACAGATACGCAGTATTTT.

This rearrangement joins TRBV7-5 to TRBJ1-6; the D segment call TRBD1 is taken from the table without a DNA check. TRBV7-5 is assigned pseudogene status. The CDR3 covers 16 residues. The CDR3, as DNA: TGTTCCAGAAGACTGAGTACTAGGACAGCTAATTCACCCCTCCACTTT. Protein product: CSRRLSTRTANSPLHF.

In its sample, this clone was seen a few times. The V call is TRBV10-1, the J call TRBJ2-3, with 7 bases identical to TRBD2. J gave up 3 bases and V 4 bases, and 4 bases lay outside the gene matches. Germline V gene data show CDR1 as WNHNN and CDR2 as SYGVQD (reference sequence). This CDR3 is 14 amino acids long. The CDR3 is CASSAREDTDTQYF. In DNA form, the CDR3 reads TGCGCCAGCAGTGCCCGGGAGGATACAGATACGCAGTATTTT.

This chain links TRBV6-6 with TRBJ1-1; no reliable D call. Germline CDR1 MNHNY, CDR2 SVGAGI (reference sequence). V was clipped by 5 bases and J by 1 base, with 8 bases between them. The CDR3 consists of 13 residues. This chain's CDR3 is CASSLVPNTEAFF. In DNA form, the CDR3 reads TGTGCCAGCAGTCTCGTCCCGAACACTGAAGCTTTCTTT.

The table lists this clone with a count of one. This chain connects TRBV18 to TRBJ1-5; D is undetermined. The CDR3 contains 13 residues. Trimming took off 3 bases at V and 8 bases at J, with 11 bases between the two ends. Germline CDR1 KGHSH, CDR2 LQKENI. This chain's CDR3 is CASSPRQFEPQHF. The CDR3 DNA reads TGTGCCAGCTCACCGCGGCAGTTTGAGCCCCAGCATTTT.

The V call is TRBV5-1, the J call TRBJ2-2; unclear D gene. This CDR3 contains 12 residues. Germline lookup yields CDR1 SGHRS and CDR2 YFSETQ. Trimming removed 3 bases from V and 6 bases from J, with 6 bases in between. The CDR3 sequence is CASSYGPGELFF. CDR3 DNA: TGCGCCAGCAGCTACGGTCCCGGGGAGCTGTTTTTT.

This clone came up a few times. The chain has TRBV7-9 and TRBJ2-7; D is unresolved. Germline V gives CDR1 SEHNR, CDR2 FQNEAQ (reference sequence). The ends were cut back, 8 bases at V and 4 bases at J, with 3 bases in the middle. The CDR3 is 9 amino acids. CDR3 nucleotides: TGTGCCAGCGAGTACGAGCAGTACTTC. Translation gives CASEYEQYF.

The rearrangement uses TRBV27 and TRBJ2-7; the D gene is possibly TRBD1 (6 bases). Germline V CDR1 and CDR2: MNHEY, SMNVEV (reference sequence). The CDR3 contains 15 residues. The V and J ends lost 6 bases and 2 bases respectively, with 17 bases between them. CDR3 nucleotide sequence: TGTGCCAGCAGGCCACTGGACAGAAAGGCCTACGAGCAGTACTTC. It encodes CASRPLDRKAYEQYF.

The rearrangement joins TRBV7-8 to TRBJ2-3; D unresolved. V dropped 1 base and J dropped 4 bases, with 9 bases sitting between them. The CDR3 contains 14 residues. Germline V CDR1 and CDR2: SGHVS, FQNEAQ. The CDR3 loop reads CASSLVAFADTQYF. CDR3 DNA sequence: TGTGCCAGCAGCTTAGTGGCTTTCGCAGATACGCAGTATTTT.

This chain connects TRBV7-2 to TRBJ2-7, with 7 positions matching TRBD1. Germline-derived CDR1 and CDR2 are SGHTA and FQGNSA. This CDR3 comprises 14 residues. Trimming at V came to 1 base and at J to 5 bases, leaving 5 bases not matched to a gene. CDR3 bases: TGTGCCAGCAGCTTAGAACTCACAGGGGACGAGCAGTACTTC. Its protein is CASSLELTGDEQYF.

This chain uses TRBV27 with TRBJ1-4; TRBD1 might be the D (5 bases). Trimming took off 3 bases at V and 5 bases at J, with 34 bases between the two ends. This CDR3 spans 22 amino acids. Germline assignment: CDR1 MNHEY and CDR2 SMNVEV (reference sequence). CDR3 DNA: TGTGCCAGCAGTTTCCACCCGAGTGGGCCTACAATAGGGGTTAGGGTAAATGAAAAACTGTTTTTT. Amino acid sequence: CASSFHPSGPTIGVRVNEKLFF.

This rearrangement joins TRBV10-3 to TRBJ2-7; tentatively, D is TRBD2 (5 bases). Germline CDR1 is ENHRY and CDR2 is SYGVKD. CDR3 length: 14 residues. With 6 bases removed from V and 0 bases from J, the gap between germline ends came to 12 bases. CDR3 DNA sequence: TGTGCCATCAGGACGGAGGTGAGCTCCTACGAGCAGTACTTC. This codes for CAIRTEVSSYEQYF.

V is TRBV2 and J is TRBJ2-7; the D gene is possibly TRBD2 (5 bases). The CDR3 contains 12 residues. CDR1 and CDR2 (germline): SNHLY, FYNNEI. Trimming shortened V by 8 bases and J by 6 bases, and 14 bases separated the two germline ends. In DNA form, the CDR3 reads TGTGCCAGCGGGGAGATATCAAGCGAGCAGTACTTC. Amino acids: CASGEISSEQYF.

CDR3: CAISVQEGPMNTEAFF. The CDR3 DNA sequence: TGTGCCATCAGTGTGCAGGAGGGGCCTATGAACACTGAAGCTTTCTTT. V usage is TRBV10-3 and J usage is TRBJ1-1; the D gene is possibly TRBD1 (5 bases). This CDR3 region has 16 residues. Deletions cut 4 bases from V and 0 bases from J, with 15 bases between. CDR1 and CDR2 from the germline V gene are ENHRY and SYGVKD.

This chain joins TRBV9 and TRBJ1-1, with D perhaps TRBD1 (5 bases). The CDR3 runs 14 residues. Germline V gene data show CDR1 as SGDLS and CDR2 as YYNGEE. V lost 3 bases, J lost 4 bases, and 13 bases lay in between. The DNA of the CDR3 is TGTGCCAGCAGCGCACAGGTTTTCTCCACTGAAGCTTTCTTT. Amino acid sequence: CASSAQVFSTEAFF. Full variable domain (remainder filled in from reference TRBV9 and TRBJ1-1): DSGVTQTPKHLITATGQRVTLRCSPRSGDLSVYWYQQSLDQGLQFLIQYYNGEERAKGNILERFSAQQFPDLHSELNLSSLELGDSALYFCASSAQVFSTEAFFGQGTRLTVV.

This rearrangement joins TRBV5-1 to TRBJ2-2; 7 bases fit TRBD2. Germline V gene lookup returns CDR1 SGHRS and CDR2 YFSETQ. The V gene end was trimmed by 1 base and the J gene end by 1 base; junction bases not matched to a gene: 4. This CDR3 contains 16 residues. CDR3 residues: CASSLSSGGNTGELFF. The CDR3 DNA reads as TGCGCCAGCAGCTTGTCTAGCGGAGGGAACACCGGGGAGCTGTTTTTT.

J is TRBJ2-3 and V is TRBV29-1; weak D call: TRBD2 (6 bases). Germline V CDR1 and CDR2: SQVTM, ANQGSEA. The CDR3 extends over 12 amino acids. V was shortened by 7 bases and J by 2 bases, with 10 bases between the two germline ends. Here the CDR3 DNA reads TGCAGCGCTAGCGCGGTCACAGATACGCAGTATTTT. Its protein product is CSASAVTDTQYF.

This clone came up a few times. The rearrangement joins TRBV27 to TRBJ2-1, with 11 bases fitting TRBD2. Germline V gene sequence: CDR1 MNHEY, CDR2 SMNVEV (reference sequence). V trimming: 6 bases; J trimming: 7 bases; junction bases outside the gene matches: 8. The CDR3 has 15 residues. The CDR3 nucleotides are TGTGCCAGCAGGAGGACTAGCGGGCCTTTGAATGAGCAGTTCTTC. Translated, it gives CASRRTSGPLNEQFF.

The chain is built from TRBV30 and TRBJ2-5; TRBD2 might be the D (5 bases). V dropped 1 base and J dropped 4 bases, with 22 bases sitting between them. The germline V gene has CDR1 GTSNPN and CDR2 SVGIG (reference sequence). CDR3 length: 17 residues. The CDR3: CAWSDPSKSLRGETQYF. The CDR3 coding sequence is TGTGCCTGGAGTGACCCGTCAAAATCACTTCGGGGAGAGACCCAGTACTTC.